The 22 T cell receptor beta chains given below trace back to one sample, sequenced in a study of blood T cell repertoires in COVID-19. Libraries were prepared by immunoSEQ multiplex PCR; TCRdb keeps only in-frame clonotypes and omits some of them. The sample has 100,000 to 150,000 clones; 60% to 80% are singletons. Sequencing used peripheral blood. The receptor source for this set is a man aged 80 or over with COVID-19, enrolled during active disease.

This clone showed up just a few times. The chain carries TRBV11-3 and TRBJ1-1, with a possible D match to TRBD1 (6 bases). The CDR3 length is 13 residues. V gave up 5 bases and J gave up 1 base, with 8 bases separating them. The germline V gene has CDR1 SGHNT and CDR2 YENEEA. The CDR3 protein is CASSLQGNTEAFF. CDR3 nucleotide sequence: TGTGCCAGCAGCCTACAGGGGAACACTGAAGCTTTCTTT.

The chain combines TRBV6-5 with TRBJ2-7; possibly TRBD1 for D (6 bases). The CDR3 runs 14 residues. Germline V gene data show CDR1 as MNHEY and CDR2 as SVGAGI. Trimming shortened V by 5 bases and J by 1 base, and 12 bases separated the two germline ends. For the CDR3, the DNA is TGTGCCAGCAGTCCCAGGGGAGTATCCTACGAGCAGTACTTC. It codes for CASSPRGVSYEQYF.

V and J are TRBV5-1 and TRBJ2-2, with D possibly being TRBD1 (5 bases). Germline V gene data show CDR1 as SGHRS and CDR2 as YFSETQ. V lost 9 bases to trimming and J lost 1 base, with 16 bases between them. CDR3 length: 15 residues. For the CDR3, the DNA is TGCGCCACCCAAAATCCACAGGTGAACACCGGGGAGCTGTTTTTT. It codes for CATQNPQVNTGELFF.

CDR3: CASSLGNGVLYNEQFF. Written as DNA, the CDR3 is TGTGCCAGCAGCTTAGGAAACGGAGTCCTCTACAATGAGCAGTTCTTC. The rearrangement uses TRBV7-8 and TRBJ2-1; D unresolved. Germline loops: CDR1 SGHVS, CDR2 FQNEAQ. There are 16 residues in the CDR3. V was pared by 1 base and J by 3 bases, with 13 bases between.

In nucleotides, the CDR3 is TGTGCCAGCAGCTTGGGCGGCGGCCAGATTTCCTACGAGCAGTACTTC. This encodes CASSLGGGQISYEQYF. J is TRBJ2-7 and V is TRBV5-4; D is undetermined. There are 16 residues in the CDR3. V was trimmed by 0 bases and J by 1 base, leaving 14 bases between them. Germline V gene sequence: CDR1 SGHNT, CDR2 YYREEE (reference sequence). The full variable domain, in which reference TRBV5-4 and TRBJ2-7 provide the parts outside the CDR3, is ETGVTQSPTHLIKTRGQQVTLRCSSQSGHNTVSWYQQALGQGPQFIFQYYREEENGRGNFPPRFSGLQFPNYSSELNVNALELDDSALYLCASSLGGGQISYEQYFGPGTRLTVT.

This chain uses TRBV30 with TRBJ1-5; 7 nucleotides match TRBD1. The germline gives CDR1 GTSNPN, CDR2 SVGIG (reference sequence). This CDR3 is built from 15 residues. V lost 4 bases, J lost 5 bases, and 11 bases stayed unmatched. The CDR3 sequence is CAWNLTGEEDQPQHF. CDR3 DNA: TGTGCCTGGAACCTCACAGGGGAGGAGGATCAGCCCCAGCATTTT.

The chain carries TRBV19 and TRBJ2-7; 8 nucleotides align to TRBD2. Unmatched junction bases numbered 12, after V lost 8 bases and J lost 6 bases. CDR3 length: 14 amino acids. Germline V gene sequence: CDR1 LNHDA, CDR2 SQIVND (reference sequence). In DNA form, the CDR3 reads TGTGCCAGTGATGACAGAGCACTAGCGGCCGAGCAGTACTTC. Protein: CASDDRALAAEQYF.

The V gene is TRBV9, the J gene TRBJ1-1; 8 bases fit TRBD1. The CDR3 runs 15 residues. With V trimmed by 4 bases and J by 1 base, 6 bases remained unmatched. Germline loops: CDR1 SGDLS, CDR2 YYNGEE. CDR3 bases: TGTGCCAGCAGCCCCCGGACAGGGACGAACACTGAAGCTTTCTTT. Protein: CASSPRTGTNTEAFF.

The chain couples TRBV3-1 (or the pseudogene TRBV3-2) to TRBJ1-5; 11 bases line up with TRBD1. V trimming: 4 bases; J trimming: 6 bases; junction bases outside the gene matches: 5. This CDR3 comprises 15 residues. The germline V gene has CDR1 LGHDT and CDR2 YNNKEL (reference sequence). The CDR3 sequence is CASSPGQGASQPQHF. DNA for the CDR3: TGTGCCAGCAGCCCAGGACAGGGGGCCAGTCAGCCCCAGCATTTT.

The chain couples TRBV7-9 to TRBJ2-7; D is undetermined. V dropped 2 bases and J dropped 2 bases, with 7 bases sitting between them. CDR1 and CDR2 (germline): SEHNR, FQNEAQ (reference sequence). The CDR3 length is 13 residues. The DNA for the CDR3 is TGTGCCAGCAGCTTATCGGAGACCTACGAGCAGTACTTC. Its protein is CASSLSETYEQYF.

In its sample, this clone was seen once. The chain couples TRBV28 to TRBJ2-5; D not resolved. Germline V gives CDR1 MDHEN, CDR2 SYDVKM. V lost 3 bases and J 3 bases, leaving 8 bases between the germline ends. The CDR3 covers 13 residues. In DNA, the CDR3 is TGTGCCAGCAGTTTCCAGGAAGAAGAGACCCAGTACTTC. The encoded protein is CASSFQEEETQYF.

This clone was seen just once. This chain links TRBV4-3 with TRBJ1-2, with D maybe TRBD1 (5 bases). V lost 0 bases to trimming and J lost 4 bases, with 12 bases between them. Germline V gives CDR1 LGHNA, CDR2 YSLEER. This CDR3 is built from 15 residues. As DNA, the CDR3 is TGCGCCAGCAGCCAAGATTGGGGGGGAAGCTATGGCTACACCTTC. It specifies CASSQDWGGSYGYTF.

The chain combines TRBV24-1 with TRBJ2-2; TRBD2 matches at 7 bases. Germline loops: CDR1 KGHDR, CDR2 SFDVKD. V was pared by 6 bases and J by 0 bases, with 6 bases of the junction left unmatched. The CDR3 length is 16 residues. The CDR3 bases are TGTGCCACCAGTAGAGCTAGCGGAGCGAACACCGGGGAGCTGTTTTTT. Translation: CATSRASGANTGELFF.

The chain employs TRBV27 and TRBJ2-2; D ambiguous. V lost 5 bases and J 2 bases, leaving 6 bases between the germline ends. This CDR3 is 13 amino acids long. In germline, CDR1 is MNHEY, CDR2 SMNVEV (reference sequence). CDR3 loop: CASSLRNTGELFF. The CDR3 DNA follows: TGTGCCAGCAGTCTGCGTAACACCGGGGAGCTGTTTTTT.

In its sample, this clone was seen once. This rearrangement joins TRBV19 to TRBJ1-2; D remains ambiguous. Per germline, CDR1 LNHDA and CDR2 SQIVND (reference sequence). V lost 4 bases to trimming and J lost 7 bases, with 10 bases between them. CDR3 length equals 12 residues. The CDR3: CASSTPPSGYTF. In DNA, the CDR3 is TGTGCCAGTAGTACCCCCCCTTCTGGCTACACCTTC.

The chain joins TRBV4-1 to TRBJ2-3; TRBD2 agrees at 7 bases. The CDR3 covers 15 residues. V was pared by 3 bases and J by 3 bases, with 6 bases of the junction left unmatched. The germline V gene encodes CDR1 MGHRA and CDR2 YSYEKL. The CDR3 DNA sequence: TGCGCCAGCAGCCAGGGCGGGAGATTGACAGATACGCAGTATTTT. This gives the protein CASSQGGRLTDTQYF.

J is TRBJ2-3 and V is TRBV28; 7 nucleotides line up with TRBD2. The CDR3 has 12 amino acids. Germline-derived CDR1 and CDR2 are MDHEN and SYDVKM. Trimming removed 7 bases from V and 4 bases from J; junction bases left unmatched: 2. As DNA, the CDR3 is TGTGCCAGCACCGGACTAGCAGATACGCAGTATTTT. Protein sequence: CASTGLADTQYF.

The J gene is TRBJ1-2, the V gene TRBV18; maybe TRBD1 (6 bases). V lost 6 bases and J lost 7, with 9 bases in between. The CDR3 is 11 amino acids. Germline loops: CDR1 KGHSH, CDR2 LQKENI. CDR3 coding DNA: TGTGCCAGCTCCGGACAGCCTGGCTACACCTTC. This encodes CASSGQPGYTF.

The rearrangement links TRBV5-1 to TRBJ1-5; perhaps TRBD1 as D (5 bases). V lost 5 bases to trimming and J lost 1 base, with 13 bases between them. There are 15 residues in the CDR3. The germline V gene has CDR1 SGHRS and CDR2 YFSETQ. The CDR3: CASRIGGESNQPQHF. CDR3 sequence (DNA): TGCGCCAGCAGGATAGGAGGGGAAAGCAATCAGCCCCAGCATTTT.

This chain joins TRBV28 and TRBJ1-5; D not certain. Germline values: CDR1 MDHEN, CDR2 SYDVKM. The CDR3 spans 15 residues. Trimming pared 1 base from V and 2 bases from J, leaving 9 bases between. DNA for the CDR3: TGTGCCAGCAGTTTATCGGGTGATGGCAATCAGCCCCAGCATTTT. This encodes CASSLSGDGNQPQHF.

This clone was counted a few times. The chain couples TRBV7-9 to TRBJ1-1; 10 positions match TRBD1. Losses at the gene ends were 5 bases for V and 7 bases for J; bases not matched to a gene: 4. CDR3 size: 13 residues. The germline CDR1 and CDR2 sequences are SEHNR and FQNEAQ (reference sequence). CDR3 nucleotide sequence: TGTGCCAGCAGCCAAGGACAGGGGGTTGAAGCTTTCTTT. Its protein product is CASSQGQGVEAFF.

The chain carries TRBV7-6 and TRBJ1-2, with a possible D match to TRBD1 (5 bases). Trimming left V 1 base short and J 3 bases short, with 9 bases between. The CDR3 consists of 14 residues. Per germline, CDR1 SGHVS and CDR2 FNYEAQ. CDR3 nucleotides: TGTGCCAGCAGCTTAGGCAGGGATGACTATGGCTACACCTTC. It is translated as CASSLGRDDYGYTF.